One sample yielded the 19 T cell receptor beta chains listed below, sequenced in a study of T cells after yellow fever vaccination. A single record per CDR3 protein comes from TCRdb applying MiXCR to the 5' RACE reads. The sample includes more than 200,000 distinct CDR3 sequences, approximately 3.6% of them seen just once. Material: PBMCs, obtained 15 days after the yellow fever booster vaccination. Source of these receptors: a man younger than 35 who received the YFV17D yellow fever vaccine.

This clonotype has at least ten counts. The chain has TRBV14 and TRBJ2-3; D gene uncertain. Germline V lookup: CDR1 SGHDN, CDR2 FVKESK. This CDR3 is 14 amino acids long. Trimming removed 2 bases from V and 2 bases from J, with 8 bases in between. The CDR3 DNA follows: TGTGCCAGCAGCCAACCCATATCCACAGATACGCAGTATTTT. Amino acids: CASSQPISTDTQYF. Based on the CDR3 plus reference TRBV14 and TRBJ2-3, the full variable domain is EAGVTQFPSHSVIEKGQTVTLRCDPISGHDNLYWYRRVMGKEIKFLLHFVKESKQDESGMPNNRFLAERTGGTYSTLKVQPAELEDSGVYFCASSQPISTDTQYFGPGTRLTVL.

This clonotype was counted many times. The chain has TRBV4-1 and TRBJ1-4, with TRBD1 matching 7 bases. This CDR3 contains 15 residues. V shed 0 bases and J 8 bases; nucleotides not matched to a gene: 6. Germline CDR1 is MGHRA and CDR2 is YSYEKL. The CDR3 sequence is CASSQDGQGVEKLFF. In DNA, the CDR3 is TGCGCCAGCAGCCAAGATGGGCAGGGGGTGGAAAAACTGTTTTTT.

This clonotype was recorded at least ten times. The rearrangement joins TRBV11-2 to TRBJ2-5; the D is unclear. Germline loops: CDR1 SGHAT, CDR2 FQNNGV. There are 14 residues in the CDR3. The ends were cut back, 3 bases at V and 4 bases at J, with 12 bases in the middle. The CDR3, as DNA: TGTGCCAGCAGCTTCGGGTTTGGCGGAGAGACCCAGTACTTC. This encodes CASSFGFGGETQYF.

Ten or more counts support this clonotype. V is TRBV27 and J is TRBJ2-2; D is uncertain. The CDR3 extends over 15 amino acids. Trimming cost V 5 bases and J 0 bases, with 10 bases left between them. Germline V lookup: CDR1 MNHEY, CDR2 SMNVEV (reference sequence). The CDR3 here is CASSTNGPNTGELFF. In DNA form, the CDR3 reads TGTGCCAGCAGTACCAATGGGCCGAACACCGGGGAGCTGTTTTTT.

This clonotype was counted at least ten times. CDR3 sequence reads: CASSQAGGATDTQYF. The CDR3 DNA sequence: TGTGCCAGCAGCCAAGCTGGGGGAGCAACAGATACGCAGTATTTT. This rearrangement joins TRBV4-2 to TRBJ2-3; the D gene could be TRBD1 or TRBD2 (5 bases each). V lost 1 base and J 3 bases, leaving 11 bases between the germline ends. Germline-derived CDR1 and CDR2 are LGHNA and YNFKEQ. The CDR3 runs 15 residues.

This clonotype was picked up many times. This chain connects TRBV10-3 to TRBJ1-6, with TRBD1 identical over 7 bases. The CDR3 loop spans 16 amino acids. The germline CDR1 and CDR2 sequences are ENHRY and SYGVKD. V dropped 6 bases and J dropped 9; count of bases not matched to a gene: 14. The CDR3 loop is CAISQGTGTAPSPLHF. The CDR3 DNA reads TGTGCCATCAGCCAAGGGACCGGGACAGCACCTTCACCCCTCCACTTT.

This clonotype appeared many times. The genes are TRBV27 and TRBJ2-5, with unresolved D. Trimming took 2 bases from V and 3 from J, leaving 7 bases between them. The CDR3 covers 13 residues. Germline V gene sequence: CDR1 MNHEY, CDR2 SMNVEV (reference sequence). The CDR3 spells CASSLHHKETQYF. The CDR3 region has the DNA TGTGCCAGCAGTTTACACCATAAAGAGACCCAGTACTTC.

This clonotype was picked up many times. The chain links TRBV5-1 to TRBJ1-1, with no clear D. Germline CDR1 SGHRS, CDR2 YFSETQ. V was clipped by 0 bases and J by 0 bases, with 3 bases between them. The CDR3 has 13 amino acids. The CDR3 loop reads CASSLDLNTEAFF. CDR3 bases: TGCGCCAGCAGCTTGGATTTGAACACTGAAGCTTTCTTT.

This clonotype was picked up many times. CDR3 nucleotides: TGTGCCAGCAGCAGAACAGGAGGCAACAATGAGCAGTTCTTC. Translated: CASSRTGGNNEQFF. The chain uses TRBV5-5 and TRBJ2-1, with D perhaps TRBD1 or TRBD2 (5 bases each). This CDR3 is 14 amino acids long. V lost 4 bases and J lost 5, with 13 bases in between. Per the germline V gene, CDR1 is SGHKS and CDR2 is YYEKEE (reference sequence).

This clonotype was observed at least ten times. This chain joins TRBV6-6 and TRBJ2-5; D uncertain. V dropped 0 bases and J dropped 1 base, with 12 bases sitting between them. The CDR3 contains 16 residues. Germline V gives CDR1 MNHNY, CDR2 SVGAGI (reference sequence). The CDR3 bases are TGTGCCAGCAGTTACTCGAGAATAGCCTTCCAAGAGACCCAGTACTTC. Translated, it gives CASSYSRIAFQETQYF.

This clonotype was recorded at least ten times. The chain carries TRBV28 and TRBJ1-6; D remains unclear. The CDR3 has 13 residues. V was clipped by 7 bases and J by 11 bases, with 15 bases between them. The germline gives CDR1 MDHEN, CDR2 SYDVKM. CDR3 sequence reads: CASTNFPGTPLHF. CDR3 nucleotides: TGTGCCAGCACCAACTTCCCCGGGACACCCCTCCACTTT.

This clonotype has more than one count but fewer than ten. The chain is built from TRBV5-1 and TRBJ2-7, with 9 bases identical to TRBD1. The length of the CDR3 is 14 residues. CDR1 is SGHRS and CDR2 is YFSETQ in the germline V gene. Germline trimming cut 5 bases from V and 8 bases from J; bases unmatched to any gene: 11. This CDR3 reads CASRETGTGRKQYF. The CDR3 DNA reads TGCGCCAGCAGGGAGACCGGGACAGGGAGAAAGCAGTACTTC.

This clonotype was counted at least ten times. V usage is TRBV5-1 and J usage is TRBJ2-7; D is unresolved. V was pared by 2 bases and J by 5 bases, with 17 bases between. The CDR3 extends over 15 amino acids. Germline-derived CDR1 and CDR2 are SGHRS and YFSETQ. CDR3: CASSLRDPRNHEQYF. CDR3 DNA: TGCGCCAGCAGCTTACGAGACCCGAGGAACCACGAGCAGTACTTC.

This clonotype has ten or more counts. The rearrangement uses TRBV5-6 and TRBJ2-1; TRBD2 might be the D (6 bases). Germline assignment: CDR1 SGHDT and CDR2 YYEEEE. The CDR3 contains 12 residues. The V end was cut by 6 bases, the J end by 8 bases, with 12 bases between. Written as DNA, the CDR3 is TGTGCCAGCACCCTTCGGGGGTATGAGCAGTTCTTC. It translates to CASTLRGYEQFF.

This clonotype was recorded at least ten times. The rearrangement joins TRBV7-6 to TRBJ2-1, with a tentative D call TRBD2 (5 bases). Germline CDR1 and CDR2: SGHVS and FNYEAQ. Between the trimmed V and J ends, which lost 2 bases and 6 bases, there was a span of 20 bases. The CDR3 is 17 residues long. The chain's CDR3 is CASSLCLRGKGCNEQFF. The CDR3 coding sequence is TGTGCCAGCAGCTTATGCCTTCGGGGAAAAGGGTGCAATGAGCAGTTCTTC.

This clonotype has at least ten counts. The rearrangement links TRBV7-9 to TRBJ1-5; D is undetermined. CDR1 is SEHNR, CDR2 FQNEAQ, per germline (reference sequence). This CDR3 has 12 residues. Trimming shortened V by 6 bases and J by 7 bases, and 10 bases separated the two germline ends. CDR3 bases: TGTGCCAGCAGTTTGGACGGACAGCCCCAGCATTTT. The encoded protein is CASSLDGQPQHF.

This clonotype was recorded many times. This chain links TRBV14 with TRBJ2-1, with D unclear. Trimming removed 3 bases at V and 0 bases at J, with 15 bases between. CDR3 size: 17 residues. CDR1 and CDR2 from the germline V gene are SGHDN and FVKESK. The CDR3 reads CASSHLVVPSSYNEQFF. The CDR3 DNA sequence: TGTGCCAGCAGCCACCTTGTGGTACCGAGCTCCTACAATGAGCAGTTCTTC.

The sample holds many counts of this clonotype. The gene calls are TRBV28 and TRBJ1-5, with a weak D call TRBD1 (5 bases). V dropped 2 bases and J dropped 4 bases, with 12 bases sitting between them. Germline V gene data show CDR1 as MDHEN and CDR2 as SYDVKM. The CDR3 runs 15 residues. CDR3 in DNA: TGTGCCAGCAGTTTAGGAGGGGAGGGGAATCAGCCCCAGCATTTT. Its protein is CASSLGGEGNQPQHF.

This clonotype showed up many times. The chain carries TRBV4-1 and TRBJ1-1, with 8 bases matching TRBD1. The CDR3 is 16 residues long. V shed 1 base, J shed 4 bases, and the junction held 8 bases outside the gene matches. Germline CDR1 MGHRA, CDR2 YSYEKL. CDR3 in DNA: TGCGCCAGCAGCCAAGGGGACAGGACATATGGCACTGAAGCTTTCTTT. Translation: CASSQGDRTYGTEAFF.